This TCR beta chain was sequenced in a study of tumor-infiltrating lymphocytes in primary liver carcinoma. At the level of the study: The study included patients who were men and women aged 30 to 69 years.

CDR1 and CDR2 from the germline V gene are SQVTM and ANQGSEA. The length of the CDR3 is 12 residues. Co-extracting RNA and DNA was done with about 20-33 mg of unsorted bulk tissue as input. Study-wide points: Top clones occupying all five tumor regions numbered only about 7-24%.

Starting from 500 ng of total RNA, TCR beta cDNA was produced with a primer in the constant region. Libraries of TCR beta came from three nested multiplex PCR rounds with slightly modified ARM-PCR. With TRBV1-TRBV30 forward primers and a C-beta reverse primer, the first two PCR rounds were run for roughly 10 cycles each. TCRdb passed the multiplex PCR reads through MiXCR, listing each CDR3 protein once. The sample has about 54,000 distinct CDR3 sequences, over 65% seen once. A word on this clonotype: Its cognate antigen is unknown. At one boundary the junction diverges from the germline segment, which might be a read error.

The chain links TRBV29-1 to TRBJ1-2; no firm D call. The receptor comes from a man in his forties or fifties with primary liver carcinoma and hepatitis B virus infection. Sequenced input: liver tumor tissue from sampling region 2. Subset reported: tumor region T2, inferior pole. CDR3 residues: CSALRGVFGYTF. DNA for the CDR3: TGTAGCGCGCTGCGCGGGGTTTTTGGCTACACCTTC. Combining the CDR3 with reference TRBV29-1 and TRBJ1-2 gives the whole variable domain SAVISQKPSRDICQRGTSLTIQCQVDSQVTMMFWYRQQPGQSLTLIATANQGSEATYESGFVIDKFPISRPNLTFSTLTVSNMSPEDSSIYLCSALRGVFGYTFGSGTRLTVV.